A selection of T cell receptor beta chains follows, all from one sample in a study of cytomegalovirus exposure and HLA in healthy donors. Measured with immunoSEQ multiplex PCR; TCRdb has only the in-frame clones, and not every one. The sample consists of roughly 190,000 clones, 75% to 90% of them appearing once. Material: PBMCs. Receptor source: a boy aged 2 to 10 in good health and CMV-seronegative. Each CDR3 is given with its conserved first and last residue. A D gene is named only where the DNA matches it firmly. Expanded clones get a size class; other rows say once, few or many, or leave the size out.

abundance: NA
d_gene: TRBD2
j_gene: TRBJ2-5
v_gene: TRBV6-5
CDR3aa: CASSLGTIGTQYF
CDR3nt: TGTGCCAGCAGTCTAGGGACTATCGGGACCCAGTACTTC

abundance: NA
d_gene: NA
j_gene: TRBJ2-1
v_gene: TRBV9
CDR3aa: CASGGPGNEQFF
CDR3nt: TGTGCCAGCGGAGGCCCCGGCAATGAGCAGTTCTTC

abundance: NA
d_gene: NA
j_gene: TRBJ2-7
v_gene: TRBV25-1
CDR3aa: CASSANLGLTYEQYF
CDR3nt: TGTGCCAGCAGTGCAAATCTGGGACTGACCTACGAGCAGTACTTC

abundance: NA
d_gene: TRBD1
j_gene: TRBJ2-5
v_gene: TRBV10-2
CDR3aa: CASSESGQGVQETQYF
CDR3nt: TGCGCCAGCAGTGAGTCGGGCCAGGGGGTGCAAGAGACCCAGTACTTC

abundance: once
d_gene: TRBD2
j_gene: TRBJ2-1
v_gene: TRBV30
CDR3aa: CAWTPKAGGPYEQFF
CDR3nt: TGTGCCTGGACACCCAAGGCGGGGGGGCCCTATGAGCAGTTCTTC

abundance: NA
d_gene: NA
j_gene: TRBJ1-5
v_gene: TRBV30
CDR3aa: CAWSPGGDQPQHF
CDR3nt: TGTGCCTGGAGCCCAGGAGGCGATCAGCCCCAGCATTTT

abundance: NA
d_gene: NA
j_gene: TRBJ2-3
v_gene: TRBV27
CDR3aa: CASSREAAADTQYF
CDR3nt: TGTGCCAGCAGTCGGGAAGCAGCCGCAGATACGCAGTATTTT

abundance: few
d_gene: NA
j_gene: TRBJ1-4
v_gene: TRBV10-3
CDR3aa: CAISEAGGQLDEKLFF
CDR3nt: TGTGCCATCAGTGAGGCCGGAGGTCAGCTCGATGAAAAACTGTTTTTT

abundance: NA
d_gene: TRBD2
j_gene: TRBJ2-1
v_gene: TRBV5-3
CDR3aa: CARSYLWTSPPAGNEQFF
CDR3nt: TGTGCCAGAAGCTACCTATGGACTAGCCCCCCAGCTGGGAATGAGCAGTTCTTC

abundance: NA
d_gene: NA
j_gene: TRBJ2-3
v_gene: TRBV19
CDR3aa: CASSIPSTDTQYF
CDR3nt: TGTGCCAGTAGTATCCCAAGCACAGATACGCAGTATTTT

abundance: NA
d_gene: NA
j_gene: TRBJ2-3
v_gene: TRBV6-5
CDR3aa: CASRRMGADTQYF
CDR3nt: TGTGCCAGTAGAAGGATGGGCGCAGATACGCAGTATTTT

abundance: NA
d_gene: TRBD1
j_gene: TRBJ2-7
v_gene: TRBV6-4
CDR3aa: CASHGRGQEQYF
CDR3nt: TGTGCCAGCCACGGCAGGGGGCAAGAGCAGTACTTC

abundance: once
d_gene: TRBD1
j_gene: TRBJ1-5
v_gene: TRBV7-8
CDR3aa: CASSVTGYFEPQHF
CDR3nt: TGTGCCAGCAGCGTGACAGGGTATTTTGAGCCCCAGCATTTT

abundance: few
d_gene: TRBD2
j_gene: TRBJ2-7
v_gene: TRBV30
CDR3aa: CAWSARSRASGRPYEQYF
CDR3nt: TGTGCCTGGAGTGCCCGTTCTCGGGCTAGCGGGAGGCCCTACGAGCAGTACTTC

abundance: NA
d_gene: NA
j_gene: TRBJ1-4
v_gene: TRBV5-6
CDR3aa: CASNLFGDEANEKLFF
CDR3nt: TGTGCCAGCAATCTCTTCGGGGATGAAGCTAATGAAAAACTGTTTTTT

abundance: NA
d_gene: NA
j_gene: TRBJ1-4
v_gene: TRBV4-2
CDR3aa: CASSQDAQGSEKLFF
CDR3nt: TGTGCCAGCAGCCAAGATGCCCAGGGGAGTGAAAAACTGTTTTTT

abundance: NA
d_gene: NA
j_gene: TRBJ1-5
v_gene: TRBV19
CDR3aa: CAIAEEKNQPQHF
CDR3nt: TGTGCCATTGCGGAGGAGAAGAATCAGCCCCAGCATTTT

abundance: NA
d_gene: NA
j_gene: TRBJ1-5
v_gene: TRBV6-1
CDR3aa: CASGGMQYNQPQHF
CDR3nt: TGTGCCAGTGGGGGGATGCAGTACAATCAGCCCCAGCATTTT

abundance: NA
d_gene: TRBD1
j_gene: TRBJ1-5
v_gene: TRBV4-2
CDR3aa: CASSQTDRGQSNQPQHF
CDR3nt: TGTGCCAGCAGCCAAACGGACAGGGGGCAGAGCAATCAGCCCCAGCATTTT

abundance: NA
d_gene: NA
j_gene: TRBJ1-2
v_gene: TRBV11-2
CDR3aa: CASSGQTREHANYGYTF
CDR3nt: TGTGCCAGCAGCGGGCAAACAAGGGAGCACGCTAACTATGGCTACACCTTC

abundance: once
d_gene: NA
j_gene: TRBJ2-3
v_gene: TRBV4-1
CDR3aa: CASSQDVVYQAPSTDTQYF
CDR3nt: TGCGCCAGCAGCCAAGATGTGGTCTATCAGGCCCCTAGCACAGATACGCAGTATTTT

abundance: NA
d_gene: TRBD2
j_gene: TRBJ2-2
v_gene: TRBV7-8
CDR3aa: CASSFLGGETGELFF
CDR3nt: TGTGCCAGCAGCTTTCTCGGGGGGGAGACCGGGGAGCTGTTTTTT

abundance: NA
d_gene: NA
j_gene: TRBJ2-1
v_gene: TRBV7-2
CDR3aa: CASSLLGGRNEQFF
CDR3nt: TGTGCCAGCAGCTTATTGGGTGGGCGTAATGAGCAGTTCTTC